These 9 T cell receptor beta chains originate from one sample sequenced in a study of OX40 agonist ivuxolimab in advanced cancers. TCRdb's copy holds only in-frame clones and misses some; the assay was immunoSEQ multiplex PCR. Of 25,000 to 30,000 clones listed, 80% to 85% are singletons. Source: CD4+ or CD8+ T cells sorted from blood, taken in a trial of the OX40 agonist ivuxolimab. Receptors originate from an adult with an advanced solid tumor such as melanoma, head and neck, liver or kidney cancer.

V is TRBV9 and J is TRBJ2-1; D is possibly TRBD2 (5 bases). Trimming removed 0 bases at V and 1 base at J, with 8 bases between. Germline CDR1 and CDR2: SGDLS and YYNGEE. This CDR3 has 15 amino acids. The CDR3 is CASSVGRSSYNEQFF. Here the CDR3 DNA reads TGTGCCAGCAGCGTAGGGAGGAGTTCCTACAATGAGCAGTTCTTC.

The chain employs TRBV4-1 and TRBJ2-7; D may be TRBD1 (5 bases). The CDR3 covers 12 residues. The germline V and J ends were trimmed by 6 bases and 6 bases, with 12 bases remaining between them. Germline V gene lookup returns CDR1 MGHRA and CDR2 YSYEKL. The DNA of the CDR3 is TGCGCCAGCAGGGACCAGGGTTCCGAGCAGTACTTC. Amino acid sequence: CASRDQGSEQYF.

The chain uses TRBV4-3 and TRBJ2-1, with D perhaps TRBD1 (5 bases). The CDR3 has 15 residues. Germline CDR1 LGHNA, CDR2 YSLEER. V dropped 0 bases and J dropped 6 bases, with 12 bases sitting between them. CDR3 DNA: TGCGCCAGCAGCCAAGATAGGGCAGGGCTCAATGAGCAGTTCTTC. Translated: CASSQDRAGLNEQFF.

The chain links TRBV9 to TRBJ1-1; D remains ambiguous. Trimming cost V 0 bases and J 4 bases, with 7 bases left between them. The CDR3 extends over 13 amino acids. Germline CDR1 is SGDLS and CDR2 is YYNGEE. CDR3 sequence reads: CASSVGGFTEAFF. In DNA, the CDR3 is TGTGCCAGCAGCGTAGGTGGGTTCACTGAAGCTTTCTTT.

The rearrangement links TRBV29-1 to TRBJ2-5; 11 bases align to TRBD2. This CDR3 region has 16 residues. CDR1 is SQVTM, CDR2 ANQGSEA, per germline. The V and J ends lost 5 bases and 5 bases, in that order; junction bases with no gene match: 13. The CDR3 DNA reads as TGCAGCGTTATCCCGACTAGCGGGAACAGTCAGGAGACCCAGTACTTC. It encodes CSVIPTSGNSQETQYF.

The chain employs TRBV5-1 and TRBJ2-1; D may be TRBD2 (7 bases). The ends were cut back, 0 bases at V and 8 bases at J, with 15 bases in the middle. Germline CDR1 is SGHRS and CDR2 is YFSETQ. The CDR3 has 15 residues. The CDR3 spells CASSLAGRGGDEQFF. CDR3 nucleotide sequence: TGCGCCAGCAGCTTGGCGGGGAGGGGGGGGGATGAGCAGTTCTTC. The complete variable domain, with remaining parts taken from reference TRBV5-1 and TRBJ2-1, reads KAGVTQTPRYLIKTRGQQVTLSCSPISGHRSVSWYQQTPGQGLQFLFEYFSETQRNKGNFPGRFSGRQFSNSRSEMNVSTLELGDSALYLCASSLAGRGGDEQFFGPGTRLTVL.

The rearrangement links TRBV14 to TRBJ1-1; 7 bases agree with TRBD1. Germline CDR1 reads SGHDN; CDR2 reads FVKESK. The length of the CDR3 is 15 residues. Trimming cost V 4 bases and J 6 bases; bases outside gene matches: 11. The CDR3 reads CASSPEDRFDSEAFF. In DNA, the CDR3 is TGTGCCAGCAGCCCCGAGGACAGGTTTGACTCTGAAGCTTTCTTT.

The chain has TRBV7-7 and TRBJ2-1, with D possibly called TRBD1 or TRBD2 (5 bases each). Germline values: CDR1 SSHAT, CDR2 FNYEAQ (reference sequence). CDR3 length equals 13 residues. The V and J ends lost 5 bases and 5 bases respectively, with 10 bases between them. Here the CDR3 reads CASSLGTDNEQFF. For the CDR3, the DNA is TGTGCCAGCAGCCTAGGGACGGACAATGAGCAGTTCTTC.

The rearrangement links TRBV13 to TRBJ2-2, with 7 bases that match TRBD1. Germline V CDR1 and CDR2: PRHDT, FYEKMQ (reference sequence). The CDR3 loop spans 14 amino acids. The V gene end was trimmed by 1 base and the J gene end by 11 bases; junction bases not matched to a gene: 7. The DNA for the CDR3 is TGTGCCAGCAGCTTAGTACTGACAGGGAGAGAGCTGTTTTTT. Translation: CASSLVLTGRELFF.